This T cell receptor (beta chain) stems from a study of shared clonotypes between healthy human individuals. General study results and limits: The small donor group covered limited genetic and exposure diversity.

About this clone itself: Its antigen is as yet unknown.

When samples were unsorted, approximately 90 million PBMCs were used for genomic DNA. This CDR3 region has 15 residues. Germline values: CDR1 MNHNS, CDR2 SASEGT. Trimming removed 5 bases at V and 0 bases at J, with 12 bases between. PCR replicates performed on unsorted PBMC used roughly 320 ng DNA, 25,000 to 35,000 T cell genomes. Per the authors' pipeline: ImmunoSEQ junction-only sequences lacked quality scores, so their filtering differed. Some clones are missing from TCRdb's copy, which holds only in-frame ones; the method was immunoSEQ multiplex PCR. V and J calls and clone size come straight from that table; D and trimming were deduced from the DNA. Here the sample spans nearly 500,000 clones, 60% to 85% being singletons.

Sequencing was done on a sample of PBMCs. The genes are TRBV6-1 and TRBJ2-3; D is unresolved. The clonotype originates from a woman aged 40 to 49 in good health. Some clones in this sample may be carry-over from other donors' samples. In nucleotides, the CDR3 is TGTGCCAGCAGTTTGGAACCGCGGAGCACAGATACGCAGTATTTT. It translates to CASSLEPRSTDTQYF.